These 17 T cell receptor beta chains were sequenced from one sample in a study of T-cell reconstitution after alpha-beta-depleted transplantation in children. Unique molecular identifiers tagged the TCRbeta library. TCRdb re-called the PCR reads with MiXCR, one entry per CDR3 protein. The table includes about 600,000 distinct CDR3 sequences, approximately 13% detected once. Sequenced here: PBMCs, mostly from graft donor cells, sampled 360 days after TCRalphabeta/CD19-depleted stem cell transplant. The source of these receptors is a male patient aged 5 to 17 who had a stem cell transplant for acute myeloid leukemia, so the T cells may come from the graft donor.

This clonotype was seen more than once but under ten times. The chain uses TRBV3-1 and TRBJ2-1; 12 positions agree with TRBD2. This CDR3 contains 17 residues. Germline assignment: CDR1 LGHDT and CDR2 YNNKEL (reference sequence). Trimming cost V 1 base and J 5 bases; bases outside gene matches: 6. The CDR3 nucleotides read TGTGCCAGCAGCCAAGGAGGGACTAGCGGGCCGCACAATGAGCAGTTCTTC. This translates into CASSQGGTSGPHNEQFF.

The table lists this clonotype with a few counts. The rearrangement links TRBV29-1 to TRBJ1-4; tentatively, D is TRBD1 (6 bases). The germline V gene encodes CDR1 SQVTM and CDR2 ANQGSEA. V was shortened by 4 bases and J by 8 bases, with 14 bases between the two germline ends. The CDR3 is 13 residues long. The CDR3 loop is CSVVPRGGEKLFF. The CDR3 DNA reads TGCAGCGTTGTCCCCAGGGGTGGCGAAAAACTGTTTTTT.

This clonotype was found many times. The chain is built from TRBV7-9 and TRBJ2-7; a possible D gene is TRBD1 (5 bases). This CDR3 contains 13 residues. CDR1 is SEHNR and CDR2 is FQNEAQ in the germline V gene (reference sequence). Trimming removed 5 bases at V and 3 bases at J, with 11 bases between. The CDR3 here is CASSNGHNYEQYF. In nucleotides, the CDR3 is TGTGCCAGCAGCAACGGACACAACTACGAGCAGTACTTC.

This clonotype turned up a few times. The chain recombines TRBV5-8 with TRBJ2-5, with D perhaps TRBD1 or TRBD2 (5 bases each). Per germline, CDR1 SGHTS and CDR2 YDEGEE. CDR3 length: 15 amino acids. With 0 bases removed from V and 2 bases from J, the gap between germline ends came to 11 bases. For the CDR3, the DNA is TGTGCCAGCAGCTTGGCCAGGGACCCGCAAGAGACCCAGTACTTC. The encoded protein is CASSLARDPQETQYF.

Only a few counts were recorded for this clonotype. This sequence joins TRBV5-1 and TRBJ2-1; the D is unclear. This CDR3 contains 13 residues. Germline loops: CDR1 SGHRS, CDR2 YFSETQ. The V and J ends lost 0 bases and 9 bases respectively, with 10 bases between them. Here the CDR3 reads CASSLDVPGEQFF. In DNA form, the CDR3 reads TGCGCCAGCAGCTTGGATGTACCGGGTGAGCAGTTCTTC.

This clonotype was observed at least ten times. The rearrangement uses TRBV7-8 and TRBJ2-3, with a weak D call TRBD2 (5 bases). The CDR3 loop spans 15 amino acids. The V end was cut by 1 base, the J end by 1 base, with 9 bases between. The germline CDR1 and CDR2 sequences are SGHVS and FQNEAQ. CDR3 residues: CASSLESGGTDTQYF. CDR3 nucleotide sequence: TGTGCCAGCAGCTTAGAGAGCGGAGGCACAGATACGCAGTATTTT.

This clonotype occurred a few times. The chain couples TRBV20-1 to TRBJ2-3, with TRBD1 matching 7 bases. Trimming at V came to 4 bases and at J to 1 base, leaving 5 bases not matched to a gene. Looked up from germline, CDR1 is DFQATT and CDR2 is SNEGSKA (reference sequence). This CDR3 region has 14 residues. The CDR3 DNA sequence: TGCAGTGCTACTACAGGGGTTCGCACAGATACGCAGTATTTT. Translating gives CSATTGVRTDTQYF.

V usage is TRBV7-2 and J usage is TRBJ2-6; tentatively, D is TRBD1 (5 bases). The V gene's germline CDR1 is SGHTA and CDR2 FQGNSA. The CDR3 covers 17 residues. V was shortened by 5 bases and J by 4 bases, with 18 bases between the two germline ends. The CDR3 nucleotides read TGTGCCAGCAGCCAAGGGGCCCGGGTGTACGGGGCCAACGTCCTGACTTTC. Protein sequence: CASSQGARVYGANVLTF.

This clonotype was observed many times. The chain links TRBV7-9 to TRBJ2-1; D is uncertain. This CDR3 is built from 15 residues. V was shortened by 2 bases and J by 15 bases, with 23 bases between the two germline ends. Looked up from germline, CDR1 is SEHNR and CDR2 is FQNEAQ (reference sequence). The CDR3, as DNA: TGTGCCAGCAGCTTACCTTTCCGGTTTGGGAATAGGCGGTTCTTC. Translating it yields CASSLPFRFGNRRFF.

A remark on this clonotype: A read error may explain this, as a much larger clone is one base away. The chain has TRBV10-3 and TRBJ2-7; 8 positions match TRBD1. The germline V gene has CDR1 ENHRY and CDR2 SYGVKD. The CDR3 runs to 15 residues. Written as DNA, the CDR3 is TGTGCCATCAGTGAGTCGAGGGACAGGCGACACGAGCAGCACTTC. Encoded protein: CAISESRDRRHEQHF.

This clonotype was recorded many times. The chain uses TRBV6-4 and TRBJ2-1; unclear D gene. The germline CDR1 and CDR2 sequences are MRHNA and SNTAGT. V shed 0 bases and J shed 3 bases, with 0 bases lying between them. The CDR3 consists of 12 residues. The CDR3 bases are TGTGCCAGCAGTGACTCCTACAATGAGCAGTTCTTC. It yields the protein CASSDSYNEQFF.

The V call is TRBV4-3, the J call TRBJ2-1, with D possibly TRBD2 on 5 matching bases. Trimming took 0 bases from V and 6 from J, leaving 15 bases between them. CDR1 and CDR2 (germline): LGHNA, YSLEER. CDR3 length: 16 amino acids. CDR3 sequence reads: CASSQDLRAVLNEQFF. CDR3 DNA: TGCGCCAGCAGCCAAGATTTAAGAGCGGTTCTCAATGAGCAGTTCTTC.

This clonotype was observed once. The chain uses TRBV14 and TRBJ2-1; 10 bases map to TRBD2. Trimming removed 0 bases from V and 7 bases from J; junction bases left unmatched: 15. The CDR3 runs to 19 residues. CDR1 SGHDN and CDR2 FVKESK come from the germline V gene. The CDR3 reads CASSQDSFGPSGRWNEQFF. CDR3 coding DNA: TGTGCCAGCAGCCAAGATAGTTTTGGTCCTAGCGGGAGATGGAATGAGCAGTTCTTC.

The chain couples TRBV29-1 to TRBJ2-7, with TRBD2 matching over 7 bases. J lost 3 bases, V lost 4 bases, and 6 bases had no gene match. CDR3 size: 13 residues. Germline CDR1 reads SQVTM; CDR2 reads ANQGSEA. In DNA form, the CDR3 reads TGCAGCGTTGTTGGCTCGGGGGGCTACGAGCAGTACTTC. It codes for CSVVGSGGYEQYF.

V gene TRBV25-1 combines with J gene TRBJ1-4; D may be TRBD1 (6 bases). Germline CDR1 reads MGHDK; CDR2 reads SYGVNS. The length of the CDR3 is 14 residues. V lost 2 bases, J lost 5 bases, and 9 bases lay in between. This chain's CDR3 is CASSERQANEKLFF. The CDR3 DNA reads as TGTGCCAGCAGTGAAAGACAGGCGAATGAAAAACTGTTTTTT.

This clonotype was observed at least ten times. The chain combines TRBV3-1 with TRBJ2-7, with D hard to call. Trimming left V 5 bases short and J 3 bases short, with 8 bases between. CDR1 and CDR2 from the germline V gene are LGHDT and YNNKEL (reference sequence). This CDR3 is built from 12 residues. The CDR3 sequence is CASSDLDYEQYF. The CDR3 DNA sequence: TGTGCCAGCAGCGACCTTGACTACGAGCAGTACTTC.

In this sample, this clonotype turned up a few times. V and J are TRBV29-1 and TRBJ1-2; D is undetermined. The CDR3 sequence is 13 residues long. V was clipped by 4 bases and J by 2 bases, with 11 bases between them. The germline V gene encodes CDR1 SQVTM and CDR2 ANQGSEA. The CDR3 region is CSVGAPLNYGYTF. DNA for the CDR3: TGCAGCGTTGGGGCCCCCCTGAACTATGGCTACACCTTC.